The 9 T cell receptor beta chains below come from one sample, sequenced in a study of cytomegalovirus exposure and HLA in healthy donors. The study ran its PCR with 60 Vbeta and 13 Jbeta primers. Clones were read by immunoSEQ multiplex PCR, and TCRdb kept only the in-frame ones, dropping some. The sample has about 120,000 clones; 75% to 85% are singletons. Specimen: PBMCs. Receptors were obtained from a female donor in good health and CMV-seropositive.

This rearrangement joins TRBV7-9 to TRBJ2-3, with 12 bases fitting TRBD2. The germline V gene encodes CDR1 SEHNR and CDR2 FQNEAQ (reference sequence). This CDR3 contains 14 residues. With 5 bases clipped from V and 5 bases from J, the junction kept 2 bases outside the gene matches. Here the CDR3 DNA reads TGTGCCAGCAGCCAGGGACTAGCGGGAGATACGCAGTATTTT. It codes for CASSQGLAGDTQYF.

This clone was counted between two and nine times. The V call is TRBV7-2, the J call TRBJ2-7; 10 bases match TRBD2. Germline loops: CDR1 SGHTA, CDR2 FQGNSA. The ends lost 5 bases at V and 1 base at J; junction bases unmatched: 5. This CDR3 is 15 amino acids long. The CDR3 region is CASSTQLAGSYEQYF. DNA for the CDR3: TGTGCCAGCAGCACCCAACTAGCGGGGTCCTACGAGCAGTACTTC.

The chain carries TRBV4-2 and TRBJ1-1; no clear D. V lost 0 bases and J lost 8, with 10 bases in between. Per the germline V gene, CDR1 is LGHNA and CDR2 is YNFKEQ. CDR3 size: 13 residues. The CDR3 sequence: CASSQDREQEAFF. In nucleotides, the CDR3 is TGTGCCAGCAGCCAAGATCGGGAGCAGGAAGCTTTCTTT.

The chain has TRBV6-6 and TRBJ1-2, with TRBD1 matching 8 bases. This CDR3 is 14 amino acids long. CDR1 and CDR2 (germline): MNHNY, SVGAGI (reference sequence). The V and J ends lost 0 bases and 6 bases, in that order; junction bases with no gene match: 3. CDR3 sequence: CASSYSGQGHGYTF. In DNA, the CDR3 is TGTGCCAGCAGTTACTCAGGACAGGGCCATGGCTACACCTTC.

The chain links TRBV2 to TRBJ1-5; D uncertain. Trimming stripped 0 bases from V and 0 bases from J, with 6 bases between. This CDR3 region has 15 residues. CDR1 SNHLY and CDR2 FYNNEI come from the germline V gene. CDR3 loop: CASSEAVYSNQPQHF. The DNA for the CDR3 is TGTGCCAGCAGTGAAGCCGTATATAGCAATCAGCCCCAGCATTTT.

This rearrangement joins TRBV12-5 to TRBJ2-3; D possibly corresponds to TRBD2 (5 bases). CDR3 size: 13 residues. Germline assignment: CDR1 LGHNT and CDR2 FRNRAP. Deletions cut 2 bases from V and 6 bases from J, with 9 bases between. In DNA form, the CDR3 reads TGTGCTAGTGGTTTGCTCGAGGGCGATACGCAGTATTTT. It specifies CASGLLEGDTQYF. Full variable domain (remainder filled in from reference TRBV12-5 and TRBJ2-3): DARVTQTPRHKVTEMGQEVTMRCQPILGHNTVFWYRQTMMQGLELLAYFRNRAPLDDSGMPKDRFSAEMPDATLATLKIQPSEPRDSAVYFCASGLLEGDTQYFGPGTRLTVL.

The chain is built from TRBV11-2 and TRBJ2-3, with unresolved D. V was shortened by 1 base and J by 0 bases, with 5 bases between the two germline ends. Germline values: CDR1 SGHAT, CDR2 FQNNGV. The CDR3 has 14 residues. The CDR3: CASSLAQSTDTQYF. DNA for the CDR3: TGTGCCAGCAGCTTAGCGCAGAGCACAGATACGCAGTATTTT.

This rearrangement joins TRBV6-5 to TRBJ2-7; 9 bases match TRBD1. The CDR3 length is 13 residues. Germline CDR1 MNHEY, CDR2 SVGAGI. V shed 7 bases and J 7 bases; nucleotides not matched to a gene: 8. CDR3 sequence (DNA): TGTGCCAGCACGGACAGGGGAGGTTGGGAGCAGTACTTC. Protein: CASTDRGGWEQYF.

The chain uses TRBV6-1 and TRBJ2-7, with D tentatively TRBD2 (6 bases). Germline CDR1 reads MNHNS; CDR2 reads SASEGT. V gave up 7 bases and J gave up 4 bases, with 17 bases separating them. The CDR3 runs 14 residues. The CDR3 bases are TGTGCCAGCAACAGGAGGGGCGGACCATACGAGCAGTACTTC. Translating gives CASNRRGGPYEQYF.